This T cell receptor beta chain was recorded in a study of shared clonotypes between healthy human individuals. CDR3 length: 15 residues. The trim removed 4 bases at V and 3 bases at J, leaving 4 bases unmatched. Per germline, CDR1 SGHRS and CDR2 YFSETQ. Several immunoSEQ plates received, in even portions, the genomic DNA of each subset. Clones were read by immunoSEQ multiplex PCR, and TCRdb kept only the in-frame ones, dropping some. Of 1.6 million or so clones in the sample, 98% were seen once. Study results and caveats: Investigators collected only blood, and repertoires in tissues likely differ.

For this clone: Antigen unknown. The same CDR3 arises from other DNA sequences in this sample as well.

The V and J genes are TRBV5-1 and TRBJ2-3; 11 nucleotides agree with TRBD2. Sequencing was done on a sample of naive CD4+ T cells sorted from blood. Noted subset: CD45RA+ positively selected. The TCR comes from a man younger than 45 in good health. CDR3 nucleotides: TGCGCCAGCAGCCCGGGACTAGCGGCTACAGATACGCAGTATTTT. Protein sequence: CASSPGLAATDTQYF.